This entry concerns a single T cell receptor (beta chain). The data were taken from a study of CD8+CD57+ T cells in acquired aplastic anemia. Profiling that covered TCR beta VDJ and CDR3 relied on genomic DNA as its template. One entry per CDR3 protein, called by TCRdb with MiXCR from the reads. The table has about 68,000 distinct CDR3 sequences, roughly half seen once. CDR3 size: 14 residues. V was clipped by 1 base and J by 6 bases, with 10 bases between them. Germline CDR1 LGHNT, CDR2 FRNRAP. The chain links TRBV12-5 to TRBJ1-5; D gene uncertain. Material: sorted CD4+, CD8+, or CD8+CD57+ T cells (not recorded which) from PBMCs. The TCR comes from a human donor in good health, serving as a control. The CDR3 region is CASGLAVSAQPQHF. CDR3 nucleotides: TGTGCTAGTGGTTTGGCTGTTAGTGCTCAGCCCCAGCATTTT.